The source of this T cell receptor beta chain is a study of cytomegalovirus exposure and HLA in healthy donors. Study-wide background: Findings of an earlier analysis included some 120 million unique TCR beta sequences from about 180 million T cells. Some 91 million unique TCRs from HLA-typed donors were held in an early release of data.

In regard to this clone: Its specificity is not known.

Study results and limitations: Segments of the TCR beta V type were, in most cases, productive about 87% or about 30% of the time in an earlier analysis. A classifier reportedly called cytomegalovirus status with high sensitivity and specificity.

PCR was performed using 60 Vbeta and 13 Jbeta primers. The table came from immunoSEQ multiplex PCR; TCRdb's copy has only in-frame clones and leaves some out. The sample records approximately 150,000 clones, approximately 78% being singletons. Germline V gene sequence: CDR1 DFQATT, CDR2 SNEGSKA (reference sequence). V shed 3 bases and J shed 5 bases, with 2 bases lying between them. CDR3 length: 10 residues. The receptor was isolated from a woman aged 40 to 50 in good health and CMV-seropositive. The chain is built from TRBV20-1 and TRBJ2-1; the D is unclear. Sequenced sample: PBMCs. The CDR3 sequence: CSASNNEQFF. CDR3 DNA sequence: TGCAGTGCTAGTAACAATGAGCAGTTCTTC.